This TCR beta chain was profiled in a study of blood T cell repertoires in COVID-19. As processed by the authors: The authors estimated nucleated cell counts from reference gene primer amplification. Produced via immunoSEQ multiplex PCR; TCRdb's table is partial and in-frame only. The DNA was the basis for D and trimming; V, J and clone size are from that table. The data contain 150,000 to 200,000 clones, roughly 81% of them singletons. The V gene end was trimmed by 3 bases and the J gene end by 7 bases; junction bases not matched to a gene: 10. The V gene's germline CDR1 is SGDLS and CDR2 YYNGEE. The CDR3 extends over 15 amino acids.

The TCR sequence derives from an elderly woman with COVID-19, enrolled during active disease. The chain joins TRBV9 to TRBJ2-1; 7 nucleotides line up with TRBD1. The sequenced sample was peripheral blood. In nucleotides, the CDR3 is TGTGCCAGCAGCGAGGGGTACAGGGGACGGAATGAGCAGTTCTTC. Translated, it gives CASSEGYRGRNEQFF.